Following are 6 T cell receptor beta chains from one sample sequenced in a study of T cells after yellow fever vaccination. TCRdb re-analysed the 5' RACE reads in MiXCR, keeping a single row per CDR3 protein. The repertoire consists of a few hundred thousand distinct CDR3 sequences, with about 17% occurring once and the leading ten covering about 18%. Sample: PBMCs, taken about 5 days after the first yellow fever vaccination. Receptors originate from a man between 18 and 29 years old who received the YFV17D yellow fever vaccine.

This rearrangement joins TRBV6-5 to TRBJ2-5; possible D gene TRBD2, 7 bases. Germline-derived CDR1 and CDR2 are MNHEY and SVGAGI. The CDR3 is 12 amino acids. Trimming cost V 8 bases and J 5 bases, with 12 bases left between them. In nucleotides, the CDR3 is TGTGCCAGCCGCGGGGGCTGGGAGACCCAGTACTTC. This codes for CASRGGWETQYF.

The rearrangement uses TRBV20-1 and TRBJ1-2; D is perhaps TRBD1 (5 bases). In germline, CDR1 is DFQATT, CDR2 SNEGSKA (reference sequence). The CDR3 consists of 14 residues. Trimming stripped 6 bases from V and 8 bases from J, with 22 bases between. The CDR3 sequence is CSASPGRTSMGYTF. Here the CDR3 DNA reads TGCAGTGCCTCGCCGGGACGGACATCTATGGGCTACACCTTC.

The chain links TRBV20-1 to TRBJ1-5; 8 bases fit TRBD1. The V gene's germline CDR1 is DFQATT and CDR2 SNEGSKA (reference sequence). CDR3 length: 15 residues. The J segment lost 3 bases and the V segment lost 6 bases, leaving 10 bases of the junction unmatched. CDR3 nucleotides: TGCAGTGCGTACCCCGAGACAGGGGTCAATCAGCCCCAGCATTTT. This gives the protein CSAYPETGVNQPQHF.

V gene TRBV3-1 combines with J gene TRBJ2-7; 9 bases match TRBD1. Unmatched junction bases numbered 3, after V lost 0 bases and J lost 3 bases. The V gene's germline CDR1 is LGHDT and CDR2 YNNKEL (reference sequence). This CDR3 has 15 residues. The CDR3 here is CASSQEGQGDYEQYV. CDR3 DNA: TGTGCCAGCAGCCAAGAGGGACAGGGCGACTACGAGCAGTACGTC.

This clonotype came up a few times. The chain employs TRBV28 and TRBJ1-1; weak D call: TRBD1 (5 bases). Germline V gives CDR1 MDHEN, CDR2 SYDVKM. This CDR3 is 13 amino acids long. With 7 bases removed from V and 10 bases from J, the gap between germline ends came to 19 bases. CDR3 sequence: CASTTRDPQRAFF. The CDR3 nucleotides read TGTGCCAGCACTACTCGGGACCCTCAGAGAGCTTTCTTT.

The sample holds a few counts of this clonotype. This sequence joins TRBV7-3 and TRBJ1-5, with D perhaps TRBD1 (6 bases). The CDR3 has 14 amino acids. In germline, CDR1 is SGHTA, CDR2 FQGTGA. The V end was cut by 5 bases, the J end by 3 bases, with 11 bases between. The CDR3 loop is CASSPGQTNQPQHF. The CDR3 DNA reads TGTGCCAGCAGCCCCGGACAGACCAATCAGCCCCAGCATTTT.